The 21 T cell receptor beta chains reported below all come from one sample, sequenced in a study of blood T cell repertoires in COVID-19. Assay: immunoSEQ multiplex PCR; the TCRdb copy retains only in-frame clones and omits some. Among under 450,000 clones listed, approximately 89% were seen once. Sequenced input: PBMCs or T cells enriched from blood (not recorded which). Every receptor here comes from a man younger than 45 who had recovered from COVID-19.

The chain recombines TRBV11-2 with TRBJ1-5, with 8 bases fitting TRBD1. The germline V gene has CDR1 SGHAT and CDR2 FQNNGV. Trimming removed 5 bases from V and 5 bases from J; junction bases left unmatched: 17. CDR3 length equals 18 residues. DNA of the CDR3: TGTGCCAGCAGCCCAGGCCGGACAGGGCAGGATGGGGATCAGCCCCAGCATTTT. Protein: CASSPGRTGQDGDQPQHF.

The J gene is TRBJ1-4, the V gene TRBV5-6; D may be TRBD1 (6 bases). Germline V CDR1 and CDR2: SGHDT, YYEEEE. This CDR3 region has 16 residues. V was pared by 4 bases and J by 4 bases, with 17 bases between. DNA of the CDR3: TGTGCCAGCAGCAACCGGGACATACCGTATAATGAAAAACTGTTTTTT. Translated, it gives CASSNRDIPYNEKLFF.

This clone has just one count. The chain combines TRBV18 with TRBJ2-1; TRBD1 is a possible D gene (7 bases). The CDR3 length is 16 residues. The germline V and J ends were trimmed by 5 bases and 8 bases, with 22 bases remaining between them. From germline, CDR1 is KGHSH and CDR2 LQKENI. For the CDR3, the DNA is TGTGCCAGCTCAGAGGGGGCGGGGCCCCTTGTTGATGAGCAGTTCTTC. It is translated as CASSEGAGPLVDEQFF.

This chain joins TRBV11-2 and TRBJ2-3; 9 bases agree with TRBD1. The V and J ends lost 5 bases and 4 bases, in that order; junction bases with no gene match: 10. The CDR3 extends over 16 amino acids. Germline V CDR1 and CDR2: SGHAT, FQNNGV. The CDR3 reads CASSPQGQGWADTQYF. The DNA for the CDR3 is TGTGCCAGCAGCCCCCAGGGACAGGGTTGGGCAGATACGCAGTATTTT.

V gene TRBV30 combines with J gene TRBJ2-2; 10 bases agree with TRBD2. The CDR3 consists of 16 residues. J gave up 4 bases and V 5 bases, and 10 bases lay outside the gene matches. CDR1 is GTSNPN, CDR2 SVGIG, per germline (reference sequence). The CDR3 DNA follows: TGTGCCTGGGCCTGGACTAGCGGAGCCTTCACCGGGGAGCTGTTTTTT. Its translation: CAWAWTSGAFTGELFF.

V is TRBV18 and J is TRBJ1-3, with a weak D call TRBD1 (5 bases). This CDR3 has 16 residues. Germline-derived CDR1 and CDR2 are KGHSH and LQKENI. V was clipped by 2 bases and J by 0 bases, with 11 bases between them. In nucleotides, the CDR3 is TGTGCCAGCTCACCAGGGGAGGGACCCTCTGGAAACACCATATATTTT. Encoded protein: CASSPGEGPSGNTIYF.

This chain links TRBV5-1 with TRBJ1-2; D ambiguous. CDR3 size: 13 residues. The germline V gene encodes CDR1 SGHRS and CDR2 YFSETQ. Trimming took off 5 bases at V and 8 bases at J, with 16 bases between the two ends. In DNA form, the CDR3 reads TGCGCCAGCAGTCCCGGTGGTCTCTGGGGCTACACCTTC. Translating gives CASSPGGLWGYTF.

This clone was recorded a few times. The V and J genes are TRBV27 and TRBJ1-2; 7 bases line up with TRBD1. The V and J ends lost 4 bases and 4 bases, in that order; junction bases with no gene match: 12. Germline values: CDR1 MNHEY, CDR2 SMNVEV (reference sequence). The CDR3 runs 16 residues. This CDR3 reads CASSSGQVAPGYGYTF. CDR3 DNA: TGTGCCAGCAGTTCAGGACAGGTTGCTCCTGGCTATGGCTACACCTTC.

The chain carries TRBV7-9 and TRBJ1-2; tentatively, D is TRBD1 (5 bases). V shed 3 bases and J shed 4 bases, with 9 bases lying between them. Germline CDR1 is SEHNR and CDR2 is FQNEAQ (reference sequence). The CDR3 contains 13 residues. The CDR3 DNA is TGTGCCAGCAGCTTGGGGGGTGCCTATGGCTACACCTTC. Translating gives CASSLGGAYGYTF.

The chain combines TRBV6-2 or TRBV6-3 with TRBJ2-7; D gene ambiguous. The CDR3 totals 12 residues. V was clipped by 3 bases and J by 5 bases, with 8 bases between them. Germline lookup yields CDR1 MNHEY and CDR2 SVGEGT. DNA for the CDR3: TGTGCCAGCAGTTATAGTCCCAACGAGCAGTACTTC. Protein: CASSYSPNEQYF.

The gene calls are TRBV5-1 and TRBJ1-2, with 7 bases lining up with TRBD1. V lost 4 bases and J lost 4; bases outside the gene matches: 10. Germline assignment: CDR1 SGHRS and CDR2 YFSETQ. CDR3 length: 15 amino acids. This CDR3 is CASSPGQASTYGYTF. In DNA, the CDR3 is TGCGCCAGCAGCCCAGGACAGGCGTCAACCTATGGCTACACCTTC.

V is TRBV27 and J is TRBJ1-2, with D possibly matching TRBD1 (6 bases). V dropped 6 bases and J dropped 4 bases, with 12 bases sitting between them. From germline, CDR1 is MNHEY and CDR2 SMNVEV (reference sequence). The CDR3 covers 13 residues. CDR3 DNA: TGTGCCAGCAGACTGACAGGATCCTATGGCTACACCTTC. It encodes CASRLTGSYGYTF.

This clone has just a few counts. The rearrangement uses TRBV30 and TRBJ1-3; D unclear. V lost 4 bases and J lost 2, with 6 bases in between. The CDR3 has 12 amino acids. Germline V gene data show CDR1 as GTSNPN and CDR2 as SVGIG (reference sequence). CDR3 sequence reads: CAWTLAGNTIYF. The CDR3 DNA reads TGTGCCTGGACCCTCGCTGGAAACACCATATATTTT. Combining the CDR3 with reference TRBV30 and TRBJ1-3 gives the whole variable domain SQTIHQWPATLVQPVGSPLSLECTVEGTSNPNLYWYRQAAGRGLQLLFYSVGIGQISSEVPQNLSASRPQDRQFILSSKKLLLSDSGFYLCAWTLAGNTIYFGEGSWLTVV.

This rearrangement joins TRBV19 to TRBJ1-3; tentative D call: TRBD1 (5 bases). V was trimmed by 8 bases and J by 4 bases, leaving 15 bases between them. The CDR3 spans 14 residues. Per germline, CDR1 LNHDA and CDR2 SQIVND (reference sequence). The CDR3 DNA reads TGTGCCAGTTGGGGCCCGGGACTCGGAAACACCATATATTTT. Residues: CASWGPGLGNTIYF. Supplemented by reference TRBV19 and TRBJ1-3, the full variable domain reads DGGITQSPKYLFRKEGQNVTLSCEQNLNHDAMYWYRQDPGQGLRLIYYSQIVNDFQKGDIAEGYSVSREKKESFPLTVTSAQKNPTAFYLCASWGPGLGNTIYFGEGSWLTVV.

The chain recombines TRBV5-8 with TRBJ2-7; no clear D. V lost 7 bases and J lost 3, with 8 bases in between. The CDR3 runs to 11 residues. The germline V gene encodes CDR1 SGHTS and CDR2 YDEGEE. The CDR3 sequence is CASVGYYEQYF. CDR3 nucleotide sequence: TGTGCCAGCGTCGGGTACTACGAGCAGTACTTC.

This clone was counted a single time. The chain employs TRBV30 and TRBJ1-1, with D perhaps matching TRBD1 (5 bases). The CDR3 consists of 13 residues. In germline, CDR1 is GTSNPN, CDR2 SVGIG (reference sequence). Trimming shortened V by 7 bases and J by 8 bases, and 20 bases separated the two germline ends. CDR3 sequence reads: CASDRDPGAEAFF. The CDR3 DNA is TGTGCCTCCGATCGGGACCCGGGAGCCGAAGCTTTCTTT. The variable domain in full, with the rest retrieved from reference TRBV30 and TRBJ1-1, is SQTIHQWPATLVQPVGSPLSLECTVEGTSNPNLYWYRQAAGRGLQLLFYSVGIGQISSEVPQNLSASRPQDRQFILSSKKLLLSDSGFYLCASDRDPGAEAFFGQGTRLTVV.

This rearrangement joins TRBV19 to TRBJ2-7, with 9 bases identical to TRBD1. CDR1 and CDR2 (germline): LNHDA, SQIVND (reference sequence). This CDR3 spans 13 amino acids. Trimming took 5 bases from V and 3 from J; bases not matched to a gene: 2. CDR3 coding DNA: TGTGCCAGTAGTCGACAGGGGGGCTACGAGCAGTACTTC. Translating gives CASSRQGGYEQYF.

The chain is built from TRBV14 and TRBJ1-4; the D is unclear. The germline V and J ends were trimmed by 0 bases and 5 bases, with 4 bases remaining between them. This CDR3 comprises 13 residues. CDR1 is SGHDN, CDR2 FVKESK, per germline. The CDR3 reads CASSQEANEKLFF. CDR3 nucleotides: TGTGCCAGCAGCCAAGAGGCCAATGAAAAACTGTTTTTT.

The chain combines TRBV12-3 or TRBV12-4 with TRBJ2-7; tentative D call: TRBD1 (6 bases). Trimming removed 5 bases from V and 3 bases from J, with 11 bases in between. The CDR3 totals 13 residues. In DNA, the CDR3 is TGTGCCAGCAGTCCGCAACAGGGCTACGAGCAGTACTTC. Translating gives CASSPQQGYEQYF.

For the CDR3, the DNA is TGTGCCAGCAGCGTAGGGGCGGGTAGTGGCCAAGAGACCCAGTACTTC. Its protein product is CASSVGAGSGQETQYF. The J gene is TRBJ2-5, the V gene TRBV9, with a possible D match to TRBD2 (5 bases). Per the germline V gene, CDR1 is SGDLS and CDR2 is YYNGEE. The ends were cut back, 0 bases at V and 1 base at J, with 13 bases in the middle. This CDR3 contains 16 residues. Drawing the rest from reference TRBV9 and TRBJ2-5, the complete variable domain is DSGVTQTPKHLITATGQRVTLRCSPRSGDLSVYWYQQSLDQGLQFLIQYYNGEERAKGNILERFSAQQFPDLHSELNLSSLELGDSALYFCASSVGAGSGQETQYFGPGTRLLVL.

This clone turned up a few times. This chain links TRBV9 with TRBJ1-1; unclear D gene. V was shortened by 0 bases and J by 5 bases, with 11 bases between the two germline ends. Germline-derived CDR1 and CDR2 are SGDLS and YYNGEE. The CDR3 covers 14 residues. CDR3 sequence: CASSVEGWETEAFF. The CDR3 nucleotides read TGTGCCAGCAGCGTAGAAGGTTGGGAGACTGAAGCTTTCTTT. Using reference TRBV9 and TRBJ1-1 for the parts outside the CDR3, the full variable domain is DSGVTQTPKHLITATGQRVTLRCSPRSGDLSVYWYQQSLDQGLQFLIQYYNGEERAKGNILERFSAQQFPDLHSELNLSSLELGDSALYFCASSVEGWETEAFFGQGTRLTVV.